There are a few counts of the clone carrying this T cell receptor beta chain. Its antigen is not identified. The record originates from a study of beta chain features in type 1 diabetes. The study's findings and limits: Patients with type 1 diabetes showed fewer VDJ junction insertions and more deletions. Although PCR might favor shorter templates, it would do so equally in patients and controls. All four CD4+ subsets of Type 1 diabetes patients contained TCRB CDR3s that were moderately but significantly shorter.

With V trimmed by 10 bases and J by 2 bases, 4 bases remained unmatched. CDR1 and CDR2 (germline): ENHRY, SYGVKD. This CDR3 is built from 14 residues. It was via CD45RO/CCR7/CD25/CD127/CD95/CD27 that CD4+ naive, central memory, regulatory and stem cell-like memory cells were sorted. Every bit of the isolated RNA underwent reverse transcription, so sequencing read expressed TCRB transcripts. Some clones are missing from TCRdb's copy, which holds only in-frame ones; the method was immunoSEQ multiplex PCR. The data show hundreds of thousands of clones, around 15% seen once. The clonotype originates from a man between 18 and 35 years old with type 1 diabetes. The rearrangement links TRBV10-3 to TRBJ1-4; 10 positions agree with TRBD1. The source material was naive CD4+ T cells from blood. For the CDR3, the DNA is TGTGCCACCGGGACAGGGGCCACTAATGAAAAACTGTTTTTT. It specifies CATGTGATNEKLFF.